This TCR beta chain appears in the sequencing data of a study of blood T cells in healthy people across ages. The second PCR ran about 6 to 12 cycles with a sample-barcoded 5' primer and J-beta primers. TCRdb re-called the 5' RACE reads with MiXCR, one entry per CDR3 protein. Here the sample spans more than 800,000 distinct CDR3 sequences, about 28% being singletons. Isolated PBMCs totaled at least 7 million in each sample. The sample holds many counts of this clonotype. Germline V gene lookup returns CDR1 SGHKS and CDR2 YYEKEE (reference sequence). Unmatched junction bases numbered 15, after V lost 5 bases and J lost 2 bases. This CDR3 contains 17 residues.

This rearrangement joins TRBV5-5 to TRBJ1-2; TRBD1 matches at 7 bases. The receptor was derived from a woman older than 75 in good health. Sequenced: blood. The CDR3 coding sequence is TGTGCCAGCAGAACCGGGACAGATAACTTCGTAAACTATGGCTACACCTTC. It encodes CASRTGTDNFVNYGYTF.